A selection of T cell receptor beta chains follows, all from one sample in a study of Tregs in tolerant kidney transplant recipients. The assay was immunoSEQ multiplex PCR, and TCRdb's table has in-frame clones only and misses some. The table lists around 230,000 clones, approximately 83% of them singletons. The sequencing input was CD4+ T cells from blood. Source of these receptors: a human donor in good health. The conserved cysteine and the conserved F or W are not part of the CDR3 here. Where a row states a size, it is once, few, many or the class of an expanded clone; other rows omit it.

v_call,clone_size,j_call,cdr3_length,cdr3_aa
TRBV7-9,NA,TRBJ2-7,13,ASSLQGWAAYEQY
TRBV5-1,few,TRBJ2-2,12,ASSPDVGTGELF
TRBV5-1,NA,TRBJ1-6,13,ASSGGQNYNSPLH
TRBV5-1,NA,TRBJ2-5,17,ASSYRSPNEWGAQETQY
TRBV5-1,NA,TRBJ2-7,12,ASSPGRSSYEQY
TRBV18,NA,TRBJ1-4,14,ASSPPPPGGGEKLF
TRBV18,NA,TRBJ2-6,16,ASSPGLGASSGANVLT
TRBV5-1,NA,TRBJ2-1,12,ASSLGASYNEQF
TRBV7-2,NA,TRBJ2-4,14,ASSFSVGEAKNIQY
TRBV11-2,NA,TRBJ2-5,13,ASSLTRGGGETQY
TRBV7-8,NA,TRBJ2-1,17,ASSHRVRTSGASYNEQF
TRBV6-5,NA,TRBJ1-1,12,ASTLDRRNTEAF
TRBV11-2,NA,TRBJ1-2,13,ASSTRTAPGYGYT
TRBV4-2,NA,TRBJ1-5,10,ASSQPDQPQH
TRBV6-1,NA,TRBJ2-1,10,ASRITYNEQF
TRBV5-6,NA,TRBJ2-1,14,ASSLMGAGGGNEQF
TRBV2,NA,TRBJ2-3,14,ASSESGGGRTDTQY
TRBV5-1,NA,TRBJ2-5,13,ASSFGTVPRETQY
TRBV9,NA,TRBJ1-5,13,ASSFWADSNQPQH
TRBV2,few,TRBJ1-5,12,ASSRLNSNQPQH